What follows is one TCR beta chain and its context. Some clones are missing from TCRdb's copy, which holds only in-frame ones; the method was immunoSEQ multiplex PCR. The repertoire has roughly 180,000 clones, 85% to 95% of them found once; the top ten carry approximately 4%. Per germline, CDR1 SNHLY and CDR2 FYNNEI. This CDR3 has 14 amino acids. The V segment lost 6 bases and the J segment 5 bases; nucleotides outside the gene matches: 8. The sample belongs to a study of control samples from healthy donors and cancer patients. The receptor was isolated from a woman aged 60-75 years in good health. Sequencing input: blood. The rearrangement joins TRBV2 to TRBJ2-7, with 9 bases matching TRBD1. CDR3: CASRLGQGYNEQYF. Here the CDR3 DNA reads TGTGCCAGCAGGCTTGGACAGGGGTACAACGAGCAGTACTTC.